Described below is a single T cell receptor (beta chain) sequence and its context. The repertoire was sequenced with immunoSEQ multiplex PCR; TCRdb's copy has only in-frame clones and lacks some. This sample has 150,000 to 200,000 clones, with around 90% found just once. These data come from a study of control samples from healthy donors and cancer patients. Sequences were obtained from blood. The receptor comes from a woman in her forties or fifties in good health.

CDR3 nucleotide sequence: TGTGCCTTTCTGACAGGGATGTTCGGGGATACGCAGTATTTT. Encoded protein: CAFLTGMFGDTQYF. The V call is TRBV30, the J call TRBJ2-3, with 7 bases matching TRBD1. The V segment lost 7 bases and the J segment 6 bases; nucleotides outside the gene matches: 13. In germline, CDR1 is GTSNPN, CDR2 SVGIG (reference sequence). The CDR3 spans 14 residues.